This passage covers 27 T cell receptor beta chains from one sample sequenced in a study of Graves' ophthalmopathy and Graves' hyperthyroidism listed by TCRdb under 2018. TCRdb shows the sequencer as Illumina HiSeq 2000. TCR beta CDR3 regions were amplified from RNA transcripts for repertoire sequencing. The first round of RT-PCR was done with HTBI primers and the Qiagen OneStep RT-PCR kit, and was followed by a second round of multiplex PCR, then size selection and purification. The public reads were run again by TCRdb, first through fastp at Q25 and then through MiXCR, and only productive beta chains were kept. A single entry per CDR3 protein holds the most common genes and DNA from its merged rows. Counted in this sample were roughly 600,000 distinct CDR3 sequences; just under 40% of them appeared once. In total, the top ten clones hold roughly 4% of the sample. The sequencing sample was made of peripheral blood or thyroid tissue (not recorded which). These TCRs come from an adult man with Graves' hyperthyroidism.

This clonotype was seen at least ten times. The rearrangement links TRBV2 to TRBJ2-5; 8 nucleotides align to TRBD2. The CDR3 length is 13 residues. The germline V gene encodes CDR1 SNHLY and CDR2 FYNNEI. V lost 10 bases, J lost 2 bases, and 6 bases stayed unmatched. Here the CDR3 DNA reads TGTGCCATCCACCAGCGGGAGCAAGAGACCCAGTACTTC. As protein: CAIHQREQETQYF.

V and J are TRBV7-2 and TRBJ2-6; possibly TRBD2 for D (6 bases). The germline CDR1 and CDR2 sequences are SGHTA and FQGNSA. The V and J ends lost 1 base and 13 bases respectively, with 11 bases between them. CDR3 length: 13 residues. CDR3 region: CASSLVGGLVLTF. In nucleotides, the CDR3 is TGTGCCAGCAGCTTAGTAGGAGGGTTAGTCCTGACTTTC.

About this clonotype itself: The junction and the germline gene differ at one end; a read error may be behind it. The chain combines TRBV5-1 with TRBJ1-1; D is possibly TRBD1 (6 bases). This CDR3 is built from 14 residues. The germline gives CDR1 SGHRS, CDR2 YFSETQ. CDR3 region: CACSLATGAPKAFF. The CDR3 DNA is TGCGCCTGCAGCTTGGCCACGGGGGCTCCTAAAGCTTTCTTT.

This clonotype was recorded many times. DNA for the CDR3: TGTGCCAGCAGTGAAGATTGGGCAGCTAATCAGCCCCAGCATTTT. Translating it yields CASSEDWAANQPQHF. V gene TRBV2 combines with J gene TRBJ1-5; no reliable D call. Trimming shortened V by 1 base and J by 4 bases, and 11 bases separated the two germline ends. The CDR3 covers 15 residues. Germline V lookup: CDR1 SNHLY, CDR2 FYNNEI.

This clonotype showed up just a few times. The chain links TRBV27 to TRBJ1-1; possible D gene TRBD1, 6 bases. This CDR3 region has 15 residues. Germline CDR1 MNHEY, CDR2 SMNVEV (reference sequence). V gave up 5 bases and J gave up 0 bases, with 13 bases separating them. In DNA form, the CDR3 reads TGTGCCAGCAGTCCTCCACCAGGGGTGAACACTGAAGCTTTCTTT. This translates into CASSPPPGVNTEAFF.

Of note for this clonotype: It may be a read error: a sequence one base away is much more abundant. V and J are TRBV5-1 and TRBJ2-7, with D perhaps given as TRBD1 or TRBD2 (5 bases each). The germline gives CDR1 SGHRS, CDR2 YFSETQ. The V end was cut by 8 bases, the J end by 0 bases, with 15 bases between. This CDR3 comprises 14 residues. In DNA form, the CDR3 reads TGCGCCAGGAGCCCCCGGGACCTCTCCTACGAGCAGTACTTC. Protein sequence: CARSPRDLSYEQYF.

There are a few counts of this clonotype. The J gene is TRBJ2-5, the V gene TRBV7-6; D is possibly TRBD2 (5 bases). CDR3 length: 14 amino acids. Trimming shortened V by 1 base and J by 9 bases, and 15 bases separated the two germline ends. Germline values: CDR1 SGHVS, CDR2 FNYEAQ. The CDR3 loop is CASSLGGAPEAQYF. For the CDR3, the DNA is TGTGCCAGCAGCTTAGGAGGTGCACCGGAGGCCCAGTACTTC.

This chain connects TRBV24-1 to TRBJ1-5; D unclear. Germline V CDR1 and CDR2: KGHDR, SFDVKD. The CDR3 has 15 amino acids. The ends were cut back, 3 bases at V and 11 bases at J, with 19 bases in the middle. This chain's CDR3 is CATSDGTVDKETQHF. For the CDR3, the DNA is TGTGCCACCAGTGATGGAACAGTCGACAAAGAGACCCAGCATTTT.

Concerning this clonotype itself: Possible read error: a much larger clone is one base away. The rearrangement joins TRBV6-1 to TRBJ1-3; D unresolved. Germline V gene lookup returns CDR1 MNHNS and CDR2 SASEGT. V lost 2 bases and J 0 bases, leaving 8 bases between the germline ends. This CDR3 is 15 amino acids long. In DNA, the CDR3 is TGTGCCAGCAGTGAAACCAGCTTCTCTGGAAACACCATATATTTT. It is translated as CASSETSFSGNTIYF.

Ten or more counts support this clonotype. This chain uses TRBV2 with TRBJ1-5, with 7 bases that match TRBD1. Germline CDR1 and CDR2: SNHLY and FYNNEI. With 3 bases clipped from V and 3 bases from J, the junction kept 5 bases outside the gene matches. This CDR3 spans 15 amino acids. The CDR3 reads CASSETTGSNQPQHF. The DNA for the CDR3 is TGTGCCAGCAGTGAGACGACAGGGTCCAATCAGCCCCAGCATTTT.

This clonotype was observed at least ten times. The chain combines TRBV7-9 with TRBJ1-5, with a weak D call TRBD1 (5 bases). V was trimmed by 5 bases and J by 0 bases, leaving 11 bases between them. The CDR3 is made up of 15 amino acids. Germline V lookup: CDR1 SEHNR, CDR2 FQNEAQ (reference sequence). The CDR3 loop reads CASSPGTLSNQPQHF. CDR3 sequence (DNA): TGTGCCAGCAGCCCAGGGACCCTTAGCAATCAGCCCCAGCATTTT.

This clonotype came up a few times. The V gene is TRBV20-1, the J gene TRBJ2-3; TRBD2 matches at 14 bases. Germline CDR1 and CDR2: DFQATT and SNEGSKA (reference sequence). This CDR3 comprises 18 residues. V was clipped by 3 bases and J by 3 bases; unmatched bases: 11. The CDR3 loop reads CSARTSGRAETSTDTQYF. The CDR3 DNA reads TGCAGTGCTAGGACTAGCGGGAGGGCCGAGACCTCGACAGATACGCAGTATTTT.

This clonotype was observed at least ten times. This chain links TRBV2 with TRBJ2-2; the match to TRBD2 covers 10 bases. Per the germline V gene, CDR1 is SNHLY and CDR2 is FYNNEI. The CDR3 spans 17 residues. V was clipped by 8 bases and J by 7 bases; unmatched bases: 16. This CDR3 reads CASASGRIPISGGELFF. In DNA form, the CDR3 reads TGTGCCAGCGCTAGCGGGAGAATACCGATCTCAGGCGGGGAGCTGTTTTTT.

This clonotype was detected only a few times. This chain uses TRBV7-9 with TRBJ2-5; 7 nucleotides agree with TRBD2. The CDR3 is 15 amino acids. CDR1 is SEHNR, CDR2 FQNEAQ, per germline (reference sequence). V dropped 3 bases and J dropped 5; count of bases not matched to a gene: 9. The chain's CDR3 is CASSFPSGGRETQYF. For the CDR3, the DNA is TGTGCCAGCAGCTTCCCGTCGGGGGGAAGGGAGACCCAGTACTTC. Using reference TRBV7-9 and TRBJ2-5 for the parts outside the CDR3, the full variable domain is DTGVSQNPRHKITKRGQNVTFRCDPISEHNRLYWYRQTLGQGPEFLTYFQNEAQLEKSRLLSDRFSAERPKGSFSTLEIQRTEQGDSAMYLCASSFPSGGRETQYFGPGTRLLVL.

The chain joins TRBV29-1 to TRBJ2-7; 8 bases match TRBD1. Germline V CDR1 and CDR2: SQVTM, ANQGSEA. CDR3 length equals 13 residues. V shed 8 bases, J shed 2 bases, and the junction held 8 bases outside the gene matches. This CDR3 is CSPAGTGAYEQYF. The DNA for the CDR3 is TGCAGCCCGGCCGGGACAGGAGCCTACGAGCAGTACTTC.

The CDR3 DNA reads as TGTGCCACCAGCAGACCCAGGACAGGGGGCGCACGACAGCCCCAGCATTTT. Translated: CATSRPRTGGARQPQHF. The gene calls are TRBV15 and TRBJ1-5, with 11 positions matching TRBD1. With 2 bases clipped from V and 7 bases from J, the junction kept 10 bases outside the gene matches. The CDR3 runs 17 residues. Germline CDR1 LNHNV, CDR2 YYDKDF (reference sequence).

In this sample, this clonotype turned up once. The V gene is TRBV9, the J gene TRBJ2-7; 9 bases are a match to TRBD1. Losses at the gene ends were 0 bases for V and 1 base for J; bases not matched to a gene: 2. The CDR3 is made up of 15 amino acids. Per the germline V gene, CDR1 is SGDLS and CDR2 is YYNGEE. The CDR3 reads CASSVDGQGSYEQYF. CDR3 DNA sequence: TGTGCCAGCAGCGTAGACGGACAGGGGTCCTACGAGCAGTACTTC.

A remark on this clonotype: An end of the junction differs from the germline gene, which may be a read error. The gene calls are TRBV29-1 and TRBJ1-3; no clear D gene. CDR1 is SQVTM, CDR2 ANQGSEA, per germline. The length of the CDR3 is 12 residues. The CDR3 spells CSGEGPGDTIYF. In DNA, the CDR3 is TGCAGCGGTGAAGGGCCTGGAGACACCATATATTTT.

This chain links TRBV10-3 with TRBJ1-1; 7 bases are a match to TRBD1. The ends lost 10 bases at V and 7 bases at J; junction bases unmatched: 12. Germline CDR1 is ENHRY and CDR2 is SYGVKD. This CDR3 region has 13 residues. CDR3 sequence: CATSFGTDIEAFF. The CDR3 DNA is TGTGCCACGAGTTTTGGGACAGACATTGAAGCTTTCTTT.

This clonotype was picked up many times. The chain links TRBV29-1 to TRBJ1-1, with 11 bases aligning to TRBD1. The CDR3 spans 12 residues. CDR1 is SQVTM and CDR2 is ANQGSEA in the germline V gene. Trimming cost V 6 bases and J 10 bases; bases outside gene matches: 7. CDR3 DNA: TGCAGCGTCCTGGACAGGGGGCGCATAGCTTTCTTT. Its translation is CSVLDRGRIAFF.

This clonotype was detected many times. The rearrangement links TRBV7-9 to TRBJ2-7, with no clear D. Germline V CDR1 and CDR2: SEHNR, FQNEAQ (reference sequence). The CDR3 has 16 amino acids. V was pared by 4 bases and J by 2 bases, with 18 bases between. CDR3 in amino acids: CASSWAPLDHPYEQYF. The CDR3 DNA follows: TGTGCCAGCAGCTGGGCCCCTTTGGATCACCCCTACGAGCAGTACTTC.

This clonotype was found many times. The chain recombines TRBV7-9 with TRBJ1-2, with 7 positions matching TRBD1. The CDR3 extends over 15 amino acids. Trimming took 1 base from V and 2 from J; bases not matched to a gene: 4. Looked up from germline, CDR1 is SEHNR and CDR2 is FQNEAQ (reference sequence). As DNA, the CDR3 is TGTGCCAGCAGCTTAGGTGGGACAGTGAACTATGGCTACACCTTC. Its protein is CASSLGGTVNYGYTF.

In its sample, this clonotype was seen a few times. V and J are TRBV13 and TRBJ2-2; TRBD1 matches at 7 bases. The germline V gene has CDR1 PRHDT and CDR2 FYEKMQ (reference sequence). CDR3 length equals 17 residues. Losses at the gene ends were 4 bases for V and 7 bases for J; bases not matched to a gene: 15. The CDR3 loop is CASSSVDRLLSSGELFF. CDR3 coding DNA: TGTGCCAGCAGCTCCGTGGACAGGCTTTTGAGTAGCGGGGAGCTGTTTTTT.

This clonotype was seen repeatedly, ten times or more. CDR3 residues: CASSLVGSKGSYEQYF. CDR3 coding DNA: TGTGCCAGCAGCTTAGTTGGCTCCAAGGGATCCTACGAGCAGTACTTC. V is TRBV11-2 and J is TRBJ2-7, with D uncertain. The CDR3 totals 16 residues. From germline, CDR1 is SGHAT and CDR2 FQNNGV. Between the trimmed V and J ends, which lost 1 base and 1 base, there was a span of 14 bases.

The sample holds many counts of this clonotype. The chain recombines TRBV19 with TRBJ2-7; D is undetermined. The germline V gene encodes CDR1 LNHDA and CDR2 SQIVND (reference sequence). The V end was cut by 3 bases, the J end by 1 base, with 7 bases between. This CDR3 is 13 amino acids long. The CDR3, as DNA: TGTGCCAGTAGTATTTCGAGTTCCTACGAGCAGTACTTC. This gives the protein CASSISSSYEQYF.

This clonotype has ten or more counts. The genes are TRBV2 and TRBJ2-6, with D possibly called TRBD1 or TRBD2 (5 bases each). Trimming took off 5 bases at V and 0 bases at J, with 14 bases between the two ends. The CDR3 covers 17 residues. CDR1 and CDR2 from the germline V gene are SNHLY and FYNNEI. This CDR3 is CASSLGRQSSGANVLTF. The CDR3 nucleotides are TGTGCCAGCAGTCTGGGACGGCAAAGCTCTGGGGCCAACGTCCTGACTTTC.

The chain is built from TRBV29-1 and TRBJ2-5, with 8 bases lining up with TRBD2. With V trimmed by 6 bases and J by 0 bases, 6 bases remained unmatched. CDR3 length: 14 residues. The germline gives CDR1 SQVTM, CDR2 ANQGSEA. CDR3 sequence reads: CSVRSGGDQETQYF. The CDR3 DNA is TGCAGCGTAAGGAGCGGGGGAGACCAAGAGACCCAGTACTTC.